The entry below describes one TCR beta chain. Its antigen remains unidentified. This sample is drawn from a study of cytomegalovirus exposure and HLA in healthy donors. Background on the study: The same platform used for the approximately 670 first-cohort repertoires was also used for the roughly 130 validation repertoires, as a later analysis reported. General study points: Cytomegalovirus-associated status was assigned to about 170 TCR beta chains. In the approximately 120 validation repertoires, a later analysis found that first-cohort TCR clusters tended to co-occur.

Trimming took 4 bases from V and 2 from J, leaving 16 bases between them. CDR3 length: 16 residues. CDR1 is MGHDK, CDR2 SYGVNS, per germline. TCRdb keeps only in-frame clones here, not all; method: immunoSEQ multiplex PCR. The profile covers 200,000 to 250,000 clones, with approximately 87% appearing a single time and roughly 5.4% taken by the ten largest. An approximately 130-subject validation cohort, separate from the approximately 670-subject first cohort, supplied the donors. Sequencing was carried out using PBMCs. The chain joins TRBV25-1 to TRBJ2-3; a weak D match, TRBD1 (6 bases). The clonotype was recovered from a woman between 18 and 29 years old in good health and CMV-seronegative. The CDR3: CASSATAGAFTDTQYF. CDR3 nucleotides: TGTGCCAGCAGTGCCACGGCAGGGGCGTTCACAGATACGCAGTATTTT. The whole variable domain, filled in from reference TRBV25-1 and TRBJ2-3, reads EADIYQTPRYLVIGTGKKITLECSQTMGHDKMYWYQQDPGMELHLIHYSYGVNSTEKGDLSSESTVSRIRTEHFPLTLESARPSHTSQYLCASSATAGAFTDTQYFGPGTRLTVL.